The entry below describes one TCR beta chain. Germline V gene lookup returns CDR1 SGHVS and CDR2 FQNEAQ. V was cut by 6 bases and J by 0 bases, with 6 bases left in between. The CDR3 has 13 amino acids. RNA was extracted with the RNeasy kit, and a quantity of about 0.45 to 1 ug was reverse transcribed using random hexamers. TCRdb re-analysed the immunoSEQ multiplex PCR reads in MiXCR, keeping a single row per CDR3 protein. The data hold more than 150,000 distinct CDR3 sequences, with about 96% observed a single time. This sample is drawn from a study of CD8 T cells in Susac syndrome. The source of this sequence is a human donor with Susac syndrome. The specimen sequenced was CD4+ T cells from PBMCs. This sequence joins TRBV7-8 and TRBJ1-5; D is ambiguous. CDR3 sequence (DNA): TGTGCCAGCAGAGCCTATAGCAATCAGCCCCAGCATTTT. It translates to CASRAYSNQPQHF.